This T cell receptor (beta chain) was sequenced during a study of blood T cell repertoires in COVID-19. Repertoires were generated with immunoSEQ multiplex PCR, while TCRdb's copy carries only in-frame clones and drops some. The sample holds about 220,000 clones; 88% are singletons and the top ten take about 2.4%. This CDR3 contains 11 residues. Germline CDR1 reads MGHDK; CDR2 reads SYGVNS. The ends were cut back, 4 bases at V and 11 bases at J, with 11 bases in the middle. The sequence came from a woman in her 30s who had recovered from COVID-19. Sequences were obtained from PBMCs or T cells enriched from blood (not recorded which). The rearrangement uses TRBV25-1 and TRBJ1-2, with unresolved D. The CDR3 region is CASSVMLSYTF. The CDR3, as DNA: TGTGCCAGCAGTGTGATGCTCAGTTACACCTTC.